The 4 T cell receptor beta chains in this list originate from one sample, sequenced in a study of blood T cell repertoires in COVID-19. The data were produced by immunoSEQ multiplex PCR, yet TCRdb's version contains in-frame clones alone and is incomplete. The profile shows approximately 140,000 clones, more than 75% of them singletons. Sequencing was carried out using peripheral blood. These receptors all stem from a man between 65 and 85 years old with active COVID-19.

The rearrangement joins TRBV30 to TRBJ2-1; tentative D call: TRBD2 (5 bases). The CDR3 spans 13 residues. The germline CDR1 and CDR2 sequences are GTSNPN and SVGIG (reference sequence). With 0 bases removed from V and 6 bases from J, the gap between germline ends came to 9 bases. This CDR3 reads CAWSVLGSNEQFF. The CDR3 coding sequence is TGTGCCTGGAGTGTACTAGGCAGCAATGAGCAGTTCTTC.

The V and J genes are TRBV11-2 and TRBJ2-1; 7 bases map to TRBD2. The CDR3 runs 14 residues. V gave up 4 bases and J gave up 9 bases; unmatched junction bases: 9. From germline, CDR1 is SGHAT and CDR2 FQNNGV. The CDR3 here is CASSSWGRASEQFF. The DNA for the CDR3 is TGTGCCAGCAGCTCGTGGGGGAGGGCGAGTGAGCAGTTCTTC. The full variable domain, rest sourced from reference TRBV11-2 and TRBJ2-1, is EAGVAQSPRYKIIEKRQSVAFWCNPISGHATLYWYQQILGQGPKLLIQFQNNGVVDDSQLPKDRFSAERLKGVDSTLKIQPAKLEDSAVYLCASSSWGRASEQFFGPGTRLTVL.

V gene TRBV5-1 combines with J gene TRBJ2-5, with D possibly matching TRBD2 (5 bases). The CDR3 length is 14 residues. Germline V CDR1 and CDR2: SGHRS, YFSETQ. The V end lost 9 bases, the J end lost 4 bases, and 19 bases lay between the germline ends. CDR3 protein: CATNRGLDTETQYF. DNA for the CDR3: TGCGCCACCAACCGCGGACTCGATACAGAGACCCAGTACTTC.

The chain links TRBV27 to TRBJ1-1; D is unresolved. Germline V lookup: CDR1 MNHEY, CDR2 SMNVEV (reference sequence). The CDR3 contains 15 residues. With 5 bases removed from V and 6 bases from J, the gap between germline ends came to 19 bases. Here the CDR3 reads CASSQNPVKTSEAFF. The CDR3 bases are TGTGCCAGCAGTCAAAACCCGGTGAAAACTTCTGAAGCTTTCTTT.